These 2 T cell receptor beta chains originate from one sample sequenced in a study of Graves' ophthalmopathy and Graves' hyperthyroidism. Using RNA transcripts, the TCR beta CDR3 regions were amplified. RT-PCR with HTBI primers came first, then second-round multiplex PCR. TCRdb ran MiXCR on the multiplex PCR reads and lists one entry per CDR3 protein. The sample includes approximately 640,000 distinct CDR3 sequences, 35% to 50% of them seen just once. The sequenced sample was peripheral blood. The receptors originated from an adult man with Graves' ophthalmopathy.

J is TRBJ2-6 and V is TRBV7-2, with D hard to call. CDR1 is SGHTA, CDR2 FQGNSA, per germline. V lost 7 bases and J lost 4, with 11 bases in between. CDR3 size: 14 residues. CDR3: CASTLSQGANVLTF. The CDR3 nucleotides read TGTGCCAGCACACTCTCGCAGGGGGCCAACGTCCTGACTTTC. Variable domain in full (rest from reference TRBV7-2 and TRBJ2-6): GAGVSQSPSNKVTEKGKDVELRCDPISGHTALYWYRQSLGQGLEFLIYFQGNSAPDKSGLPSDRFSAERTGGSVSTLTIQRTQQEDSAVYLCASTLSQGANVLTFGAGSRLTVL.

The table lists this clonotype with many counts. The chain employs TRBV5-8 and TRBJ1-1, with a tentative D call TRBD1 (5 bases). The ends were cut back, 5 bases at V and 10 bases at J, with 21 bases in the middle. Germline CDR1 and CDR2: SGHTS and YDEGEE. This CDR3 is 14 amino acids long. The CDR3 region is CASRRDVGGGRAFF. CDR3 bases: TGTGCCAGCAGAAGGGACGTCGGGGGAGGAAGAGCTTTCTTT.